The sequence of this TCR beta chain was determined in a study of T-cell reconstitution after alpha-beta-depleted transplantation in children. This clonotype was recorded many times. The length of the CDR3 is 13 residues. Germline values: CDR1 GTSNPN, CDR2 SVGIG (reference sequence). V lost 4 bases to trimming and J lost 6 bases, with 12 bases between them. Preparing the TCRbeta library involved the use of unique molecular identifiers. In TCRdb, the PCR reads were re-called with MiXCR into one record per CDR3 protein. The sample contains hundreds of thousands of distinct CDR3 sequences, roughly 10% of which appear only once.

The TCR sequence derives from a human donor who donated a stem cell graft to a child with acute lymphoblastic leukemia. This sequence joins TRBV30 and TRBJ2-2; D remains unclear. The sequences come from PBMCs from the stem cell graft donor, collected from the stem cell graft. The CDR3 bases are TGTGCCTGGAATACGCGGACGGCCGGGGAGCTGTTTTTT. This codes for CAWNTRTAGELFF.